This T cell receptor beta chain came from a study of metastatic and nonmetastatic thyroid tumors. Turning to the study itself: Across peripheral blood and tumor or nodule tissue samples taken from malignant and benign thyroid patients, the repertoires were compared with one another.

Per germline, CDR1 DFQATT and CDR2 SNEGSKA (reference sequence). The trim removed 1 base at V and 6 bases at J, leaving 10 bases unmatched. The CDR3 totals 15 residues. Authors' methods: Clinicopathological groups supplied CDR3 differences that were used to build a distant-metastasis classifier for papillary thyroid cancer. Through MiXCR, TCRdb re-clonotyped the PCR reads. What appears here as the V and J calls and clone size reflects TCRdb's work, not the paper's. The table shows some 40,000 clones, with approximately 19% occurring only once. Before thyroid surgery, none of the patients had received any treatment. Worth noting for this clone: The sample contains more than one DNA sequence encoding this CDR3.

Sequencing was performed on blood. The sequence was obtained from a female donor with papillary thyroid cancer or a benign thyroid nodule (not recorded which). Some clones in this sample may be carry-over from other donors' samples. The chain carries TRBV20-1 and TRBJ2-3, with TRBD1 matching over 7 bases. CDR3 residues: CSARAGGGGIDTQYF. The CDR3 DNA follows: TGCAGTGCTAGAGCAGGGGGTGGGGGTATCGATACGCAGTATTTT.